Shown below are 8 T cell receptor beta chains from a single sample sequenced in a study of cytomegalovirus exposure and HLA in healthy donors. Researchers ran the PCR with 60 Vbeta and 13 Jbeta primers. Profiled with immunoSEQ multiplex PCR; TCRdb holds only in-frame clones, not every one. The table includes about 160,000 clones, 60% to 85% detected once. The sequenced material came from PBMCs. The receptors originated from a woman in her thirties or forties in good health and CMV-seropositive.

The chain links TRBV19 to TRBJ1-4; no clear D gene. V was clipped by 3 bases and J by 4 bases, with 12 bases between them. Germline V gene data show CDR1 as LNHDA and CDR2 as SQIVND (reference sequence). The CDR3 runs to 15 residues. The CDR3: CASSMSSGFNEKLFF. The CDR3 DNA reads TGTGCCAGTAGTATGAGTTCCGGGTTTAATGAAAAACTGTTTTTT.

Only one count was recorded for this clone. J is TRBJ2-3 and V is TRBV30; 9 bases agree with TRBD2. Germline V CDR1 and CDR2: GTSNPN, SVGIG (reference sequence). The junction had 6 bases not matched to a gene; V was cut back by 5 bases and J by 0 bases. There are 15 residues in the CDR3. The CDR3 region is CAWSAGGTSTDTQYF. The CDR3 DNA reads as TGTGCCTGGTCCGCGGGGGGGACTAGCACAGATACGCAGTATTTT.

Here the CDR3 DNA reads TGTGCTAGTACCTTAACCGGGAGCTACGAGCAGTACTTC. The encoded protein is CASTLTGSYEQYF. The V and J genes are TRBV12-5 and TRBJ2-7; TRBD2 is a possible D gene (6 bases). CDR3 length: 13 residues. V dropped 8 bases and J dropped 3 bases, with 14 bases sitting between them. Germline lookup yields CDR1 LGHNT and CDR2 FRNRAP.

The CDR3 DNA reads TGTGCCAGTAGTATAGTCCCGGGACAGGGGATCGAGCAGTACTTC. It is translated as CASSIVPGQGIEQYF. The chain joins TRBV19 to TRBJ2-7; 10 positions agree with TRBD1. This CDR3 has 15 amino acids. V lost 1 base and J lost 6; bases outside the gene matches: 6. CDR1 is LNHDA and CDR2 is SQIVND in the germline V gene (reference sequence).

V usage is TRBV19 and J usage is TRBJ1-1; 9 bases fit TRBD1. The CDR3 length is 12 residues. After removal of 6 bases from V and 4 bases from J, the junction contained 0 bases not matched to a gene. Germline CDR1 reads LNHDA; CDR2 reads SQIVND (reference sequence). DNA of the CDR3: TGTGCCAGTAGGGACAGGGGCACTGAAGCTTTCTTT. The encoded protein is CASRDRGTEAFF.

The rearrangement joins TRBV27 to TRBJ2-4; D is unclear. CDR3 length equals 16 residues. CDR1 MNHEY and CDR2 SMNVEV come from the germline V gene (reference sequence). V lost 4 bases to trimming and J lost 0 bases, with 13 bases between them. For the CDR3, the DNA is TGTGCCAGCAGTTCCCCGAGCCGATTAGCCAAAAACATTCAGTACTTC. This translates into CASSSPSRLAKNIQYF.

The rearrangement uses TRBV4-1 and TRBJ1-1; no definite D call. V was shortened by 1 base and J by 6 bases, with 21 bases between the two germline ends. The V gene's germline CDR1 is MGHRA and CDR2 YSYEKL. CDR3 size: 17 residues. This chain's CDR3 is CASSQVSQVRGPPEAFF. CDR3 nucleotide sequence: TGCGCCAGCAGCCAAGTTTCCCAAGTTCGAGGGCCCCCTGAAGCTTTCTTT.

A word on this clone: The junction differs from germline at one of its ends, possibly a read error. This sequence joins TRBV7-9 and TRBJ1-4, with 8 bases matching TRBD1. CDR3 size: 15 residues. From germline, CDR1 is SEHNR and CDR2 FQNEAQ (reference sequence). CDR3 protein: CSSSQLRDRSEKLFF. CDR3 coding DNA: TGTTCCAGCAGCCAACTCCGGGACAGGAGTGAAAAACTGTTTTTT.